This T cell receptor beta chain was recorded in a study of siplizumab effects on memory and regulatory T cells. Assays covered some 98,000 TCR templates per sample. Here immunoSEQ multiplex PCR was the method, and the copy in TCRdb shows in-frame clones only, minus some. The table records some 97,000 clones, about nine tenths of them present only once. With respect to this clone: The antigen remains unidentified.

Study conclusions and caveats: Apparently key alloresponse contributors, naive T cells also seemed more diverse than memory cells. The authors could not assign a naive or memory phenotype to roughly 75-96% of proliferating CD4+ or CD8+ clones.

This sequence was found in a human donor in good health. The sample comprised CD4+ T cells sorted from blood.

CDR3 sequence: CASSPRGTANYGYTF. CDR3 coding DNA: TGTGCCAGCAGTCCCCGGGGGACAGCTAACTATGGCTACACCTTC. J is TRBJ1-2 and V is TRBV6-5, with TRBD1 matching 7 bases. Per germline, CDR1 MNHEY and CDR2 SVGAGI. Unmatched junction bases numbered 6, after V lost 5 bases and J lost 0 bases. The CDR3 is made up of 15 amino acids.